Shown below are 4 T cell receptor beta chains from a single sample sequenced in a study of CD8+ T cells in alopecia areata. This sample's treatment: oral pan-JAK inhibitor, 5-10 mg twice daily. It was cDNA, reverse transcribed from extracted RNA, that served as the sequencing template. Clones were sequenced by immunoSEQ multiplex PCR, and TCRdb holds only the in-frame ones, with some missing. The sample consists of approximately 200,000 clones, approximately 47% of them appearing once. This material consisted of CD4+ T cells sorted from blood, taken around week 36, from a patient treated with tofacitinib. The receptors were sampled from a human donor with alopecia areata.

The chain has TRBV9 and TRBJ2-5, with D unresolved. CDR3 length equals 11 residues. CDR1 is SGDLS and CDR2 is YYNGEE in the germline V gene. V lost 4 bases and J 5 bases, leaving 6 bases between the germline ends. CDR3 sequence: CASSIGETQYF. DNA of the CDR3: TGTGCCAGCAGCATAGGGGAGACCCAGTACTTC.

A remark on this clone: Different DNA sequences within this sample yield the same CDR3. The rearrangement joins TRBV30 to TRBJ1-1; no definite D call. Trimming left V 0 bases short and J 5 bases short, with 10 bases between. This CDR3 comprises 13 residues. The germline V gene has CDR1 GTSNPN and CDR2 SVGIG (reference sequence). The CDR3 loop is CAWSVGSGTEAFF. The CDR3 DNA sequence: TGTGCCTGGAGTGTTGGCAGCGGTACTGAAGCTTTCTTT.

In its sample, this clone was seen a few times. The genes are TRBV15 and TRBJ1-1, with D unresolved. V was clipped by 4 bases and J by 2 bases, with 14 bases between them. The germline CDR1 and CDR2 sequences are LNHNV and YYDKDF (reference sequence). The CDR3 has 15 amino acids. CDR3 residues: CATSNTRNFNTEAFF. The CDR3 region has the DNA TGTGCCACCAGCAATACGAGGAATTTTAACACTGAAGCTTTCTTT.

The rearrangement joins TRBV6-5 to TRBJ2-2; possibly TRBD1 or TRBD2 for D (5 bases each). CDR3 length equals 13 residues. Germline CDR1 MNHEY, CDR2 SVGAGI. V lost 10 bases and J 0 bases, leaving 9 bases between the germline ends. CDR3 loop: CAIGTSNTGELFF. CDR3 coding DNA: TGTGCCATCGGGACGTCGAACACCGGGGAGCTGTTTTTT.